This paragraph reports one T cell receptor (beta chain). What it binds is unknown. This specimen belongs to a study of T cell responses to AZD1222 COVID-19 vaccine. Regarding the study as a whole: At baseline, just five to seven AZD1222 recipients tested seropositive. Spike-spanning, vaccine-associated CD4 TCRs were dominant at 160-218 and 743-854. White British people made up most donors, females outnumbered males, and clonal diversity was possibly underestimated.

The CDR3 is 16 residues long. Germline loops: CDR1 SGHVS, CDR2 FNYEAQ. The V gene end was trimmed by 5 bases and the J gene end by 4 bases; junction bases not matched to a gene: 11. Whether given at about 4 or about 12 weeks, second doses were pooled. TCRdb keeps only in-frame clones here, not all; method: immunoSEQ multiplex PCR. The table shows 60,000 to 75,000 clones, with 65% to 80% occurring only once. Sequencing used peripheral blood, obtained 28 days after the second AZD1222 dose. The TCR originated in an adult who received the AZD1222 COVID-19 vaccine. The chain carries TRBV7-6 and TRBJ2-3; TRBD2 aligns across 8 bases. The CDR3 sequence: CASSPRVAGTADTQYF. CDR3 nucleotide sequence: TGTGCCAGCAGCCCTCGGGTAGCGGGGACGGCAGATACGCAGTATTTT.